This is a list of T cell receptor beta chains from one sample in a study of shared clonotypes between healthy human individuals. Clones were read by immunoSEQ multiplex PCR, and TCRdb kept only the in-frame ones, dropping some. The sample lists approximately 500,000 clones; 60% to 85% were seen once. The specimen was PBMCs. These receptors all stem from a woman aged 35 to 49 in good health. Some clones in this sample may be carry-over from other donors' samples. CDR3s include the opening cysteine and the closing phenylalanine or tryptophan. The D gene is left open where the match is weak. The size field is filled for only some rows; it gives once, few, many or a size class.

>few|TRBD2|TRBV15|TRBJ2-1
TGTGCCACCAGCAGAGGGGGTGGCGGGAGCAGGAATGAGCAGTTCTTC
CATSRGGGGSRNEQFF
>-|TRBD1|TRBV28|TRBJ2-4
TGTGCCAGCAGTCCACCAGGACAGGGTGGCAACATTCAGTACTTC
CASSPPGQGGNIQYF
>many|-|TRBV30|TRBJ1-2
TGTGCCTGGAGGGACGGTTCTAACTATGGCTACACCTTC
CAWRDGSNYGYTF
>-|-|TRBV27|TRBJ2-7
TGTGCCAGCAGTTCTCGGGCAGACAAGACCTACGAGCAGTACTTC
CASSSRADKTYEQYF
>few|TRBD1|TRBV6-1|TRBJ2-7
TGTGCCAGCAGTGAAAGTACAGGGGGCTCCTACGAGCAGTACTTC
CASSESTGGSYEQYF
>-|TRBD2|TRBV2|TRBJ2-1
TGTGCCAGCAGGGACCCTAGCGGGACCCCCTACAATGAGCAGTTCTTC
CASRDPSGTPYNEQFF
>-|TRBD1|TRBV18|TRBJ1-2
TGTGCCAGCTCCCTTACACAGGGGGCTAATGGCTACACCTTC
CASSLTQGANGYTF
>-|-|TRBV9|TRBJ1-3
TGTGCCAGCAGCGTAGAGCATTCTGGAAACACCATATATTTT
CASSVEHSGNTIYF
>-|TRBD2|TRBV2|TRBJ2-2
TGTGCCAGCAGTGTCGAGGGAGGGACCACCGGGGAGCTGTTTTTT
CASSVEGGTTGELFF
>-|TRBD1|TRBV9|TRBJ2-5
TGTGCCAGCAGCGTAGACCCAGGGACAGGAGAGACCCAGTACTTC
CASSVDPGTGETQYF
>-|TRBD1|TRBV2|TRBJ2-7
TGTGCCAGCAGTCCCCCGGGACAGAAAACCTACGAGCAGTACTTC
CASSPPGQKTYEQYF
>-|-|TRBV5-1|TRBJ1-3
TGCGCCAGCAGCTTGGGGACGCCGAGCTCTGGAAACACCATATATTTT
CASSLGTPSSGNTIYF
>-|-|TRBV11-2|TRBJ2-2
TGTGCCAGCAGTGATTCCAGGCGAAGGAACACCGGGGAGCTGTTTTTT
CASSDSRRRNTGELFF
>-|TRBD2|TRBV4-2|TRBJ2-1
TGTGCCAGCACCATCGTTTCAAGATCGGCTAGCGGAGACAATGAGCAGTTCTTC
CASTIVSRSASGDNEQFF
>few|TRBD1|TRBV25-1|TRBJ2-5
TGTGCCAGCAGTGAAAACAGGGGCGGCGAGACCCAGTACTTC
CASSENRGGETQYF
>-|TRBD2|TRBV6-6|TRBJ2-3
TGTGCCAGCTCAGGGTTAGCGGGGTTCACAGATACGCAGTATTTT
CASSGLAGFTDTQYF
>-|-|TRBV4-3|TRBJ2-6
TGCGCCAGCAGCCTCAATGGGGGCACTGGGGCCAACGTCCTGACTTTC
CASSLNGGTGANVLTF
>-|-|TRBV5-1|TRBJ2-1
TGCGCCAGCAGCTTGGTGGGGTACAATGAGCAGTTCTTC
CASSLVGYNEQFF
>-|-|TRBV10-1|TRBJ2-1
TGCGCCAGCAGTGAGTCCAAAGGGGGCTACAATGAGCAGTTCTTC
CASSESKGGYNEQFF
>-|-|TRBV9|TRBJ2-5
TGTGCCAGCAGCGGTAGCGGAAGAGAAGAGACCCAGTACTTC
CASSGSGREETQYF
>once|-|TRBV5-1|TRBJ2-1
TGCGCCAGCCGCCTCCAACCCCCTAGACGCGGGGTCCCTCGCTACAATGAGCAGTTCTTC
CASRLQPPRRGVPRYNEQFF